This entry is about one TCR beta chain. This sample is part of a study of blood T cell repertoires in COVID-19. At the level of the study: The United States, Italy and Spain were the sources of the acute and convalescent COVID-19 samples. PBMCs, B-cell-depleted T cells, or T cells were the source of the cDNA or gDNA that made up the material.

The ends were cut back, 6 bases at V and 6 bases at J, with 12 bases in the middle. The CDR3 totals 14 residues. Per the germline V gene, CDR1 is SGHAT and CDR2 is FQNNGV. Methods used by the authors: Researchers report that nucleated cell counts were estimated from reference gene primer amplification. Repertoires were generated with immunoSEQ multiplex PCR, while TCRdb's copy carries only in-frame clones and drops some. The V and J calls and clone size are taken from that table; D and trimming were inferred from the DNA. Counted here are 35,000 to 45,000 clones, approximately 86% occurring once; the ten biggest clones make up approximately 59%.

The gene calls are TRBV11-2 and TRBJ1-6; D is uncertain. This receptor was identified in a man between 70 and 80 years old with acute or convalescent COVID-19. Source material: peripheral blood. CDR3 sequence (DNA): TGTGCCAGCAGTCGGGAACTGGTTAATTCACCCCTCCACTTT. It encodes CASSRELVNSPLHF. The full variable domain, rest sourced from reference TRBV11-2 and TRBJ1-6, is EAGVAQSPRYKIIEKRQSVAFWCNPISGHATLYWYQQILGQGPKLLIQFQNNGVVDDSQLPKDRFSAERLKGVDSTLKIQPAKLEDSAVYLCASSRELVNSPLHFGNGTRLTVT.